This T cell receptor (beta chain) was identified during a study of T cells in localized non-small cell lung cancer. In regard to this clone: What it binds is not known.

Assay: immunoSEQ multiplex PCR; the TCRdb copy retains only in-frame clones and omits some. In the table there are about 11,000 clones, approximately 81% of which are singletons. General study points: Adjacent uninvolved lung had the highest clonality, suggesting focused antigen responses. An association was observed between higher blood T cell density and longer overall survival. Sequencing, confined to only one tumor region, leaves heterogeneity possible. In adjacent lung, a median roughly 57 of the top 100 tumor clones were found.

CDR3 size: 13 residues. Germline CDR1 is SGHDT and CDR2 is YYEEEE. V was pared by 1 base and J by 6 bases, with 11 bases between. The rearrangement joins TRBV5-6 to TRBJ2-7, with D perhaps matching TRBD1 (6 bases). The clonotype comes from a male donor at least 60 years old with stage I lung adenocarcinoma. Sample: peripheral blood, taken before any cancer treatment. The CDR3 reads CASSLTGFGEQYF. As DNA, the CDR3 is TGTGCCAGCAGCTTGACAGGGTTTGGCGAGCAGTACTTC.